These 5 T cell receptor beta chains came from one sample sequenced in a study of OX40 agonist ivuxolimab in advanced cancers. Sequencing was performed with immunoSEQ multiplex PCR; in TCRdb, only in-frame clones are kept and a portion is missing. The sample gives over 50,000 clones, over 75% of which show up once; about 5.5% is in the top ten. Material: CD4+ or CD8+ T cells sorted from blood, obtained in a trial of the OX40 agonist ivuxolimab. These receptors were obtained from an adult with an advanced solid tumor such as melanoma, head and neck, liver or kidney cancer.

The V gene is TRBV5-5, the J gene TRBJ2-7; tentatively, D is TRBD2 (6 bases). The CDR3 sequence is 14 residues long. Trimming pared 0 bases from V and 0 bases from J, leaving 7 bases between. CDR1 SGHKS and CDR2 YYEKEE come from the germline V gene (reference sequence). The CDR3 reads CASSLVGGSYEQYF. CDR3 sequence (DNA): TGTGCCAGCAGCTTGGTGGGGGGCTCCTACGAGCAGTACTTC.

This sequence joins TRBV7-3 and TRBJ2-7; no clear D gene. The germline V gene has CDR1 SGHTA and CDR2 FQGTGA. With 4 bases removed from V and 0 bases from J, the gap between germline ends came to 13 bases. This CDR3 contains 15 residues. CDR3 amino acids: CASSSPRGSSYEQYF. In DNA form, the CDR3 reads TGTGCCAGCAGCTCCCCCCGCGGCAGCTCCTACGAGCAGTACTTC.

V usage is TRBV28 and J usage is TRBJ1-2; unclear D gene. This CDR3 is built from 15 residues. CDR1 is MDHEN and CDR2 is SYDVKM in the germline V gene. The germline V and J ends were trimmed by 6 bases and 2 bases, with 16 bases remaining between them. The CDR3 sequence is CASSPELTLNYGYTF. CDR3 DNA: TGTGCCAGCAGCCCCGAACTGACATTAAACTATGGCTACACCTTC.

The chain couples TRBV4-3 to TRBJ2-7, with 8 bases fitting TRBD2. The CDR3 loop spans 16 amino acids. Germline V CDR1 and CDR2: LGHNA, YSLEER. Unmatched junction bases numbered 9, after V lost 0 bases and J lost 5 bases. The DNA of the CDR3 is TGCGCCAGCAGCCAAGACGGGCTAGCGGGTGCCCACGAGCAGTACTTC. Translation: CASSQDGLAGAHEQYF.

The rearrangement uses TRBV6-1 and TRBJ2-1; 7 nucleotides line up with TRBD2. After removal of 0 bases from V and 4 bases from J, the junction contained 0 bases not matched to a gene. The CDR3 is 14 amino acids. Germline CDR1 reads MNHNS; CDR2 reads SASEGT. CDR3: CASSEAGGYNEQFF. The CDR3 DNA is TGTGCCAGCAGTGAAGCGGGGGGGTACAATGAGCAGTTCTTC.